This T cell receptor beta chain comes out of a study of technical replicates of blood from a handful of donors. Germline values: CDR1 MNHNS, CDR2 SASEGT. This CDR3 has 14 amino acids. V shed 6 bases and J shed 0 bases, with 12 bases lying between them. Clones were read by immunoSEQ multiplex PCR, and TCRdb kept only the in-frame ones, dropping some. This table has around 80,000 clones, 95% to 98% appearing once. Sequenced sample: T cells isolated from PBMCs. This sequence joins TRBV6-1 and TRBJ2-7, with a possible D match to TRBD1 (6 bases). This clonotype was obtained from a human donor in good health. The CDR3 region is CASSWTASSYEQYF. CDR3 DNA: TGTGCCAGCAGCTGGACAGCAAGCTCCTACGAGCAGTACTTC.